This T cell receptor (beta chain) was sequenced for a study of shared clonotypes between healthy human individuals. Study-level results: Richness estimates generally favored naive over memory subsets. How much donors shared clonotypes was expected to be affected by sequencing depth.

Trimming took off 4 bases at V and 1 base at J, with 10 bases between the two ends. CDR3 length: 14 amino acids. Germline lookup yields CDR1 ENHRY and CDR2 SYGVKD. The assay was carried out at the deep level. Method: immunoSEQ multiplex PCR; TCRdb's copy keeps in-frame clones and lacks some. The table lists about 1.1 million clones, 60% to 80% of them singletons, with over 0.8% in the top ten. With respect to this clone: Its specificity is not known.

Sequenced material: memory CD4+ T cells from PBMCs. Subset reported: CD45RA-negative fraction. This clonotype originated in a man between 18 and 29 years old in good health. Some clones in this sample may be carry-over from other donors' samples. The gene calls are TRBV10-3 and TRBJ1-1; possibly TRBD1 for D (6 bases). The CDR3, as DNA: TGTGCCATCAGTGCCAGGACAGAGAACACTGAAGCTTTCTTT. It specifies CAISARTENTEAFF.